Shown below are 23 T cell receptor beta chains from a single sample sequenced in a study of cytomegalovirus exposure and HLA in healthy donors. 13 Jbeta primers and 60 Vbeta primers were used for the PCR. The repertoire was sequenced with immunoSEQ multiplex PCR; TCRdb's copy has only in-frame clones and lacks some. The sample has about 200,000 clones, about 83% seen once. Sequencing was performed on PBMCs. Source of these receptors: a girl between 10 and 17 years old in good health and CMV-seronegative.

The chain links TRBV9 to TRBJ2-5; weak D call: TRBD1 (5 bases). There are 13 residues in the CDR3. V lost 0 bases and J 2 bases, leaving 5 bases between the germline ends. Germline V lookup: CDR1 SGDLS, CDR2 YYNGEE. The DNA of the CDR3 is TGTGCCAGCAGCGTAGGGACACAAGAGACCCAGTACTTC. Amino acid sequence: CASSVGTQETQYF.

The rearrangement links TRBV5-1 to TRBJ2-3; 10 bases match TRBD2. Trimming cost V 0 bases and J 1 base; bases outside gene matches: 5. The CDR3 has 17 amino acids. In germline, CDR1 is SGHRS, CDR2 YFSETQ. CDR3 amino acids: CASSLATSGTRTDTQYF. The CDR3 coding sequence is TGCGCCAGCAGCTTGGCAACTAGCGGGACCCGCACAGATACGCAGTATTTT.

The J gene is TRBJ1-4, the V gene TRBV29-1, with D unclear. The V end lost 7 bases, the J end lost 0 bases, and 12 bases lay between the germline ends. Germline V gene lookup returns CDR1 SQVTM and CDR2 ANQGSEA. This CDR3 contains 14 residues. The DNA of the CDR3 is TGCAGCGCCCTGGGAGATTCAACTAATGAAAAACTGTTTTTT. Its translation is CSALGDSTNEKLFF.

The gene calls are TRBV6-5 and TRBJ1-1, with 9 bases fitting TRBD1. Germline trimming cut 6 bases from V and 12 bases from J; bases unmatched to any gene: 14. Germline V gene lookup returns CDR1 MNHEY and CDR2 SVGAGI. This CDR3 region has 14 residues. The CDR3 DNA is TGTGCCAGCAGCCTAGCCGGGACAGGGCGGAAAACTTTCTTT. It is translated as CASSLAGTGRKTFF.

This clone turned up a few times. The chain combines TRBV28 with TRBJ1-5; D uncertain. From germline, CDR1 is MDHEN and CDR2 SYDVKM. The CDR3 is 13 amino acids. V was shortened by 8 bases and J by 5 bases, with 13 bases between the two germline ends. The DNA for the CDR3 is TGTGCCAGCCAGCTAGGTTGGGATCAGCCCCAGCATTTT. It codes for CASQLGWDQPQHF. The whole variable domain, filled in from reference TRBV28 and TRBJ1-5, reads DVKVTQSSRYLVKRTGEKVFLECVQDMDHENMFWYRQDPGLGLRLIYFSYDVKMKEKGDIPEGYSVSREKKERFSLILESASTNQTSMYLCASQLGWDQPQHFGDGTRLSIL.

The chain employs TRBV5-1 and TRBJ2-7; the D is unclear. Trimming removed 0 bases at V and 0 bases at J, with 7 bases between. The CDR3 loop spans 14 amino acids. Germline loops: CDR1 SGHRS, CDR2 YFSETQ. The CDR3 DNA reads TGCGCCAGCAGCTTGGTACCGGGCTCCTACGAGCAGTACTTC. Translation gives CASSLVPGSYEQYF. Using reference TRBV5-1 and TRBJ2-7 for the parts outside the CDR3, the full variable domain is KAGVTQTPRYLIKTRGQQVTLSCSPISGHRSVSWYQQTPGQGLQFLFEYFSETQRNKGNFPGRFSGRQFSNSRSEMNVSTLELGDSALYLCASSLVPGSYEQYFGPGTRLTVT.

The chain combines TRBV9 with TRBJ2-7; 9 bases agree with TRBD2. After removal of 0 bases from V and 0 bases from J, the junction contained 7 bases not matched to a gene. The CDR3 totals 17 residues. Looked up from germline, CDR1 is SGDLS and CDR2 is YYNGEE. The CDR3, as DNA: TGTGCCAGCAGCGTAGGGGGGACTAGCTCGAGCTCCTACGAGCAGTACTTC. It yields the protein CASSVGGTSSSSYEQYF.

The V and J genes are TRBV28 and TRBJ1-2, with 7 nucleotides matching TRBD1. Looked up from germline, CDR1 is MDHEN and CDR2 is SYDVKM. The ends lost 1 base at V and 5 bases at J; junction bases unmatched: 4. The CDR3 sequence is 14 residues long. The CDR3, as DNA: TGTGCCAGCAGTTTATCGGGACAGCCTTATGGCTACACCTTC. This translates into CASSLSGQPYGYTF.

This chain links TRBV28 with TRBJ1-5; TRBD1 aligns across 11 bases. V lost 5 bases, J lost 3 bases, and 3 bases stayed unmatched. Looked up from germline, CDR1 is MDHEN and CDR2 is SYDVKM. The CDR3 consists of 15 residues. The CDR3 coding sequence is TGTGCCAGCAGTGGGGACAGGGGGTACAATCAGCCCCAGCATTTT. Translated, it gives CASSGDRGYNQPQHF.

The V and J genes are TRBV7-3 and TRBJ2-5; a possible D gene is TRBD2 (6 bases). The CDR3 sequence is 13 residues long. V gave up 5 bases and J gave up 5 bases, with 12 bases separating them. CDR1 is SGHTA, CDR2 FQGTGA, per germline. The CDR3 region has the DNA TGTGCCAGCAGCCAGACTAGTGCGGAGACCCAGTACTTC. Translated, it gives CASSQTSAETQYF.

V is TRBV5-1 and J is TRBJ2-7; the match to TRBD1 covers 8 bases. The junction had 8 bases not matched to a gene; V was cut back by 3 bases and J by 3 bases. The germline V gene has CDR1 SGHRS and CDR2 YFSETQ. CDR3 length equals 15 residues. CDR3 loop: CASSSNGTGVYEQYF. The CDR3 nucleotides read TGCGCCAGCAGCTCCAACGGGACAGGCGTCTACGAGCAGTACTTC.

Only one count was recorded for this clone. This chain connects TRBV14 to TRBJ1-1; 8 bases line up with TRBD1. Trimming took 3 bases from V and 3 from J; bases not matched to a gene: 6. Germline lookup yields CDR1 SGHDN and CDR2 FVKESK. The CDR3 is 15 residues long. DNA of the CDR3: TGTGCCAGCAGCCACCGGACAGGGTGGGACACTGAAGCTTTCTTT. Encoded protein: CASSHRTGWDTEAFF.

The chain has TRBV7-2 and TRBJ1-2; 8 bases agree with TRBD1. Unmatched junction bases numbered 8, after V lost 1 base and J lost 4 bases. The CDR3 runs to 16 residues. Germline V gives CDR1 SGHTA, CDR2 FQGNSA. The CDR3 region has the DNA TGTGCCAGCAGCTTAGGATACGCAGGGGGCTCCTATGGCTACACCTTC. It is translated as CASSLGYAGGSYGYTF.

The rearrangement uses TRBV6-4 and TRBJ2-1, with TRBD2 identical over 10 bases. Unmatched junction bases numbered 11, after V lost 4 bases and J lost 5 bases. The CDR3 covers 17 residues. CDR1 MRHNA and CDR2 SNTAGT come from the germline V gene. CDR3 sequence: CASSVNLLAGVNNEQFF. CDR3 sequence (DNA): TGTGCCAGCAGTGTGAATTTGCTAGCGGGGGTAAACAATGAGCAGTTCTTC.

This clone was picked up a small number of times. This chain links TRBV30 with TRBJ1-4; TRBD1 aligns across 7 bases. The CDR3 covers 13 residues. The J segment lost 10 bases and the V segment lost 1 base, leaving 6 bases of the junction unmatched. Germline CDR1 reads GTSNPN; CDR2 reads SVGIG (reference sequence). The CDR3 bases are TGTGCCTGGAGTGCCGGGACAGTGGGAAAACTGTTTTTT. It codes for CAWSAGTVGKLFF. Full variable domain (remainder filled in from reference TRBV30 and TRBJ1-4): SQTIHQWPATLVQPVGSPLSLECTVEGTSNPNLYWYRQAAGRGLQLLFYSVGIGQISSEVPQNLSASRPQDRQFILSSKKLLLSDSGFYLCAWSAGTVGKLFFGSGTQLSVL.

This chain joins TRBV15 and TRBJ1-6, with 7 bases that match TRBD1. The CDR3 contains 16 residues. Germline V gives CDR1 LNHNV, CDR2 YYDKDF (reference sequence). The junction had 12 bases not matched to a gene; V was cut back by 4 bases and J by 9 bases. The CDR3 DNA follows: TGTGCCACCAGCACTGACCGGACAGGCGCGGGTTCACCCCTCCACTTT. Residues: CATSTDRTGAGSPLHF.

The V gene is TRBV7-2, the J gene TRBJ2-3, with 11 bases aligning to TRBD2. This CDR3 comprises 15 residues. Germline V gene sequence: CDR1 SGHTA, CDR2 FQGNSA. V shed 2 bases and J 8 bases; nucleotides not matched to a gene: 6. Here the CDR3 reads CASSLPSGGPRTQYF. The CDR3 DNA follows: TGTGCCAGCAGCTTACCTAGCGGGGGGCCCCGTACGCAGTATTTT. Looking up the rest from reference TRBV7-2 and TRBJ2-3 gives the full variable domain: GAGVSQSPSNKVTEKGKDVELRCDPISGHTALYWYRQSLGQGLEFLIYFQGNSAPDKSGLPSDRFSAERTGGSVSTLTIQRTQQEDSAVYLCASSLPSGGPRTQYFGPGTRLTVL.

The CDR3 bases are TGCGCCAGCAGCGACCGGGACAGGTCCTACGAGCAGTACTTC. Amino acids: CASSDRDRSYEQYF. The chain couples TRBV5-1 to TRBJ2-7; 8 bases map to TRBD1. The CDR3 spans 14 residues. Germline V gives CDR1 SGHRS, CDR2 YFSETQ. V trimming: 4 bases; J trimming: 1 base; junction bases outside the gene matches: 4.

The chain carries TRBV5-6 and TRBJ2-5, with 8 bases aligning to TRBD1. The J call may not be correct, given that the DNA end is closer to TRBJ2-7. Germline CDR1 and CDR2: SGHDT and YYEEEE. The CDR3 covers 14 residues. In DNA form, the CDR3 reads TGTGCCAGCAGCTTGCTGGACAGGGAGCACGAGCAGTACTTC. Protein sequence: CASSLLDREHEQYF.

The gene calls are TRBV2 and TRBJ1-2; 9 bases line up with TRBD1. Trimming removed 6 bases from V and 8 bases from J; junction bases left unmatched: 4. CDR1 and CDR2 from the germline V gene are SNHLY and FYNNEI. The CDR3 is 12 amino acids. For the CDR3, the DNA is TGTGCCAGCAGGACAGGGGGAGGAGGCTACACCTTC. Translated, it gives CASRTGGGGYTF.

This chain joins TRBV2 and TRBJ2-2; possibly TRBD2 for D (5 bases). Per germline, CDR1 SNHLY and CDR2 FYNNEI. The CDR3 has 14 residues. Deletions cut 6 bases from V and 6 bases from J, with 14 bases between. Written as DNA, the CDR3 is TGTGCCAGCAGGAAGGGAATAGCGTCCGGGGAGCTGTTTTTT. This translates into CASRKGIASGELFF.

CDR3 region: CASSPLMRNQPQHF. The CDR3 DNA sequence: TGTGCCAGCAGTCCTTTAATGCGGAATCAGCCCCAGCATTTT. The chain uses TRBV28 and TRBJ1-5; no definite D call. Germline values: CDR1 MDHEN, CDR2 SYDVKM. The CDR3 length is 14 residues. Trimming took off 5 bases at V and 4 bases at J, with 12 bases between the two ends.

This chain joins TRBV2 and TRBJ1-4; D remains ambiguous. CDR3 length: 18 amino acids. Per the germline V gene, CDR1 is SNHLY and CDR2 is FYNNEI. Trimming took off 5 bases at V and 0 bases at J, with 19 bases between the two ends. The CDR3 reads CASSRSRTGDATNEKLFF. DNA of the CDR3: TGTGCCAGCAGTCGTTCCCGGACGGGAGACGCAACTAATGAAAAACTGTTTTTT. Full variable domain (missing parts from reference TRBV2 and TRBJ1-4): EPEVTQTPSHQVTQMGQEVILRCVPISNHLYFYWYRQILGQKVEFLVSFYNNEISEKSEIFDDQFSVERPDGSNFTLKIRSTKLEDSAMYFCASSRSRTGDATNEKLFFGSGTQLSVL.